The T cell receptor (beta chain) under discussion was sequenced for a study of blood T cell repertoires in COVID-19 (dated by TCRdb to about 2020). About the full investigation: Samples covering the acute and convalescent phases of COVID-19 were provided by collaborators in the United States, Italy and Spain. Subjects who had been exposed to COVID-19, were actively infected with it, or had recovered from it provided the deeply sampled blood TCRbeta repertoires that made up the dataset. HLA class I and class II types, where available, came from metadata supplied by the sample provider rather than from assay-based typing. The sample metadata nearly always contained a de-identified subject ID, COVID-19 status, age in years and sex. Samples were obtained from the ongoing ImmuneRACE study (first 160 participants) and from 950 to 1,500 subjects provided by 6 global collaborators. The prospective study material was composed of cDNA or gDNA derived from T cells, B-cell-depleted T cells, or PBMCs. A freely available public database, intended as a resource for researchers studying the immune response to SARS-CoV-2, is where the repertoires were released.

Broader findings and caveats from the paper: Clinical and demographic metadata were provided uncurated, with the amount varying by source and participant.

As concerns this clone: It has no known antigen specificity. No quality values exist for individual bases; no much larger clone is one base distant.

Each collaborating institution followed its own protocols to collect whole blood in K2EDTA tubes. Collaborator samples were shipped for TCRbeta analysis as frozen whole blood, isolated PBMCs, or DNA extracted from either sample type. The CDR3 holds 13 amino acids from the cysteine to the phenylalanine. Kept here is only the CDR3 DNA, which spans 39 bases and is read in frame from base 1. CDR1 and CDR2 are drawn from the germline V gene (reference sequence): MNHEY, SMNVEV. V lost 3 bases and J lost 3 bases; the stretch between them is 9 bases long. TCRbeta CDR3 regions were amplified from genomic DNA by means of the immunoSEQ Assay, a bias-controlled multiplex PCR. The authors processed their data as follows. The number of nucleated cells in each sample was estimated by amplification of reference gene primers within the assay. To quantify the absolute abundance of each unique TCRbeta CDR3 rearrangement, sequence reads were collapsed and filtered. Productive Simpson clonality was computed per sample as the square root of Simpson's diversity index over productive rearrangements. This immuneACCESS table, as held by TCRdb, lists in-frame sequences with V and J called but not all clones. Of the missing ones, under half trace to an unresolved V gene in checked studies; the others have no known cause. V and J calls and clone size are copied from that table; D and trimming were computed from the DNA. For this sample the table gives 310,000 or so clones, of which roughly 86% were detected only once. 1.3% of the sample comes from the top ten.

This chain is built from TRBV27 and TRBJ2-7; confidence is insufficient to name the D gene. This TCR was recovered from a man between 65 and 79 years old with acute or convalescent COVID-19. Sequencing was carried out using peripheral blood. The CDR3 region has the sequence CASSFLTDYEQYF. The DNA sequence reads TGTGCCAGCAGTTTCCTCACTGACTACGAGCAGTACTTC.